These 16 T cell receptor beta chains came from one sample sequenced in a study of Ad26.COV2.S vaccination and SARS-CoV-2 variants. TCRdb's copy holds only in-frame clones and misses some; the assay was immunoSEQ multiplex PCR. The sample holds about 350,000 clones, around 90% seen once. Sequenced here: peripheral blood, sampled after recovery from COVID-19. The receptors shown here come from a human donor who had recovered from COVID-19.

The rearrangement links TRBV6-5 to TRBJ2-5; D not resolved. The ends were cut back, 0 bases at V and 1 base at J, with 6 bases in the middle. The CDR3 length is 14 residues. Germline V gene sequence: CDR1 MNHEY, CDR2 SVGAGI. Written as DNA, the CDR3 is TGTGCCAGCAGTTACTCTAGAGTCCAAGAGACCCAGTACTTC. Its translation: CASSYSRVQETQYF.

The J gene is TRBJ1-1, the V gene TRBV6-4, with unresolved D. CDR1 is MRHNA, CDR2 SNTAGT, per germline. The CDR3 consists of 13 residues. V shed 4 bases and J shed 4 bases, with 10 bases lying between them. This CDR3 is CASSVEEGTEAFF. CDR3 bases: TGTGCCAGCAGTGTTGAGGAAGGCACTGAAGCTTTCTTT.

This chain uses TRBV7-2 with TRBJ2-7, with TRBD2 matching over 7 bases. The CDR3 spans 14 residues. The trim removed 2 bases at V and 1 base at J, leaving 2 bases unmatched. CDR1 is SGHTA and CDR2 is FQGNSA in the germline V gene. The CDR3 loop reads CASSLPGGSYEQYF. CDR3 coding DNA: TGTGCCAGCAGCTTACCGGGGGGATCCTACGAGCAGTACTTC.

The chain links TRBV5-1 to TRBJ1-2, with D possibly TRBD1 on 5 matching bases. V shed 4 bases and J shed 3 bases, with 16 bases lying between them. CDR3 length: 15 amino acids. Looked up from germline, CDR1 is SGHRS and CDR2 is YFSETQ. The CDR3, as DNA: TGCGCCAGCAGCATGGGGGGAGTTGTCGACTATGGCTACACCTTC. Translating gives CASSMGGVVDYGYTF.

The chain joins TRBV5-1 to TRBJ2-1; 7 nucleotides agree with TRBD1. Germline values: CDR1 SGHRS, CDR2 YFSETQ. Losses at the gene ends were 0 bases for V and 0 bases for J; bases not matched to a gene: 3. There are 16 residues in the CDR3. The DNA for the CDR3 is TGCGCCAGCAGCTTGGATGCAGGGGGCTCCTACAATGAGCAGTTCTTC. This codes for CASSLDAGGSYNEQFF. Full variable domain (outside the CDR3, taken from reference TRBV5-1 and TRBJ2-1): KAGVTQTPRYLIKTRGQQVTLSCSPISGHRSVSWYQQTPGQGLQFLFEYFSETQRNKGNFPGRFSGRQFSNSRSEMNVSTLELGDSALYLCASSLDAGGSYNEQFFGPGTRLTVL.

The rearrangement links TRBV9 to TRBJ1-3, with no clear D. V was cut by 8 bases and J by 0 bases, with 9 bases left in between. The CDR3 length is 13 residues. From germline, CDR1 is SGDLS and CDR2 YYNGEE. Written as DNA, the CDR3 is TGTGCCAGTACATCAAGCTCTGGAAACACCATATATTTT. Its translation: CASTSSSGNTIYF. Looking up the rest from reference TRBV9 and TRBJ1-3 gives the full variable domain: DSGVTQTPKHLITATGQRVTLRCSPRSGDLSVYWYQQSLDQGLQFLIQYYNGEERAKGNILERFSAQQFPDLHSELNLSSLELGDSALYFCASTSSSGNTIYFGEGSWLTVV.

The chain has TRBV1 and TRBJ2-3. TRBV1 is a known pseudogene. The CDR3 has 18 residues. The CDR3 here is CTSSQDPPRRSNTDTQYF. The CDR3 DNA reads TGCACCAGCAGCCAAGATCCCCCGAGACGCTCGAATACAGATACGCAGTATTTT.

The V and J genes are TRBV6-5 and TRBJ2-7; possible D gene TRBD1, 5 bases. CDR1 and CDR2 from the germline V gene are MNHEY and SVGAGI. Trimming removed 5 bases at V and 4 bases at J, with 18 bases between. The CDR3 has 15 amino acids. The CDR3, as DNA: TGTGCCAGCAGTAGTGGGGCCATGGGGATATACGAGCAGTACTTC. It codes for CASSSGAMGIYEQYF.

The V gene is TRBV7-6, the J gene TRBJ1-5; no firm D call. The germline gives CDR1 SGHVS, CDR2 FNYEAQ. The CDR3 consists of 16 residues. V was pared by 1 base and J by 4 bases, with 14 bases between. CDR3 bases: TGTGCCAGCAGCTTAGGAGGGCGCCTCTGGAATCAGCCCCAGCATTTT. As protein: CASSLGGRLWNQPQHF.

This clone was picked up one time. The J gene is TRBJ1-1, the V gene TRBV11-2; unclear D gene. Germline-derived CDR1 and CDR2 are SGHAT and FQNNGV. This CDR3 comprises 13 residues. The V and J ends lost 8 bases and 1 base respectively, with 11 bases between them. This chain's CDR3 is CASFGGWNTEAFF. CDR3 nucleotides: TGTGCCAGCTTCGGAGGGTGGAACACTGAAGCTTTCTTT.

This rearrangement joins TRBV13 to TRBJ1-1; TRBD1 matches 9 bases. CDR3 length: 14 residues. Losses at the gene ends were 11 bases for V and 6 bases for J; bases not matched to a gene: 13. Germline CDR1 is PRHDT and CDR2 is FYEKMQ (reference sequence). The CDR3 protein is CACCRGQGASEAFF. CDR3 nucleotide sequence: TGTGCCTGCTGTCGGGGACAGGGTGCCTCTGAAGCTTTCTTT.

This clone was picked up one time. CDR3 DNA sequence: TGTGCCAGTAGTACAGGGTTGGGATCCTACGAGCAGTACTTC. The encoded protein is CASSTGLGSYEQYF. The V and J genes are TRBV19 and TRBJ2-7; D perhaps matches TRBD1 (5 bases). The CDR3 consists of 14 residues. Trimming left V 4 bases short and J 1 base short, with 11 bases between. Germline V CDR1 and CDR2: LNHDA, SQIVND (reference sequence).

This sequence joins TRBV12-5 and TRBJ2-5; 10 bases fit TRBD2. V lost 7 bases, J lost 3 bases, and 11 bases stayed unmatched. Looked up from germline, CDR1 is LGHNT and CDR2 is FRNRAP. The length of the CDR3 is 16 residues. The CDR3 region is CASVSGGASPKETQYF. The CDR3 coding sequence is TGTGCTAGTGTGAGCGGGGGGGCCTCCCCAAAAGAGACCCAGTACTTC.

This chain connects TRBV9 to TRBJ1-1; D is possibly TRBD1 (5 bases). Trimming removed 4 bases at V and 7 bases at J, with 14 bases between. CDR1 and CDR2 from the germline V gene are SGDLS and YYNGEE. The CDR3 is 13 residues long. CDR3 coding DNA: TGTGCCAGCAGCCACGTGGGGGGGGTTGAAGCTTTCTTT. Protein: CASSHVGGVEAFF.

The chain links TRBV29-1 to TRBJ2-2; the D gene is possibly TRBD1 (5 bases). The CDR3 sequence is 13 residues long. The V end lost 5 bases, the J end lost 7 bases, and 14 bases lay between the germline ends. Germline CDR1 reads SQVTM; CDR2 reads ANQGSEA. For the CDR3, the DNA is TGCAGCGTTAGTCAGGGCGAGGTCGGGGAGCTGTTTTTT. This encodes CSVSQGEVGELFF.

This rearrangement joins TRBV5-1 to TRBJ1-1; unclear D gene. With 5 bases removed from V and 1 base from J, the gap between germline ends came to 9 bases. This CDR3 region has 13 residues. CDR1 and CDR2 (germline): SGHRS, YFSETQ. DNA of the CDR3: TGCGCCAGCAGGCCCGGAGGGAACACTGAAGCTTTCTTT. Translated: CASRPGGNTEAFF.